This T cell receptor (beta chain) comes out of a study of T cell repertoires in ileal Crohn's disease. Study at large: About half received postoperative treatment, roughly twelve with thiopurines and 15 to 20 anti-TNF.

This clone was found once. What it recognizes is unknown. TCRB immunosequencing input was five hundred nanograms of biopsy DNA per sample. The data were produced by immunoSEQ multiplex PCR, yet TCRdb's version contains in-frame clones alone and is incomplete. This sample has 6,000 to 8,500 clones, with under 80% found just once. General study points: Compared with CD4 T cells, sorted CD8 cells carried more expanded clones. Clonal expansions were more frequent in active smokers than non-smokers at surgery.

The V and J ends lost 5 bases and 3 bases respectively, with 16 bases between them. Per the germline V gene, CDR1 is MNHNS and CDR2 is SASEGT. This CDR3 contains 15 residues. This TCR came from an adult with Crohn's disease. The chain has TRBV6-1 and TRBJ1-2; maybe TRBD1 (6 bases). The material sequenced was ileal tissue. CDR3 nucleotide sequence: TGTGCCAGCAGTTCCACAGGGAGACCGGACTATGGCTACACCTTC. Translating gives CASSSTGRPDYGYTF.